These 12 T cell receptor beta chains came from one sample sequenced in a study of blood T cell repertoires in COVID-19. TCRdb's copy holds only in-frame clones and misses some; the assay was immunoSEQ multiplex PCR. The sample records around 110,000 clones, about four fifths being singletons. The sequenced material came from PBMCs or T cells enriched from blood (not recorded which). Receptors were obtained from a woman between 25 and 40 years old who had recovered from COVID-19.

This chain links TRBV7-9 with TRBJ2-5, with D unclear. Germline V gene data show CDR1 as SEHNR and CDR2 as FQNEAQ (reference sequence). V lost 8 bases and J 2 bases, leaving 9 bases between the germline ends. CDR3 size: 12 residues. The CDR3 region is CASSRGQETQYF. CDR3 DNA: TGTGCCAGCTCGCGTGGTCAAGAGACCCAGTACTTC.

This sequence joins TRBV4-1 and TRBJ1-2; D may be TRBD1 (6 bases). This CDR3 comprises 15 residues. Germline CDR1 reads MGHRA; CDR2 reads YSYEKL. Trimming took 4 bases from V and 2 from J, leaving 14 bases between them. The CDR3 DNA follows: TGCGCCAGCAGCCCCCGGGCAGGGGCCAACTATGGCTACACCTTC. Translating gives CASSPRAGANYGYTF.

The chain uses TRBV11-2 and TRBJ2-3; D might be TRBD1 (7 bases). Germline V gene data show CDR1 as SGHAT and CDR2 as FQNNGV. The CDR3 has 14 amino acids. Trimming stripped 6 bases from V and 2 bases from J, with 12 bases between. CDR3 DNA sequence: TGTGCCAGCAGACCAGGGGGGTTCACAGATACGCAGTATTTT. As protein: CASRPGGFTDTQYF.

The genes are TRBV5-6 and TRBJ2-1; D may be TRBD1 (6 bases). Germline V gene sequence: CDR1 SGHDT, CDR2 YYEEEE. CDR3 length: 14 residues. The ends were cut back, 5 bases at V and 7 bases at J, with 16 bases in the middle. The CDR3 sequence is CASSLTGLVNEQFF. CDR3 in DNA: TGTGCCAGCAGTCTAACAGGGTTAGTGAATGAGCAGTTCTTC.

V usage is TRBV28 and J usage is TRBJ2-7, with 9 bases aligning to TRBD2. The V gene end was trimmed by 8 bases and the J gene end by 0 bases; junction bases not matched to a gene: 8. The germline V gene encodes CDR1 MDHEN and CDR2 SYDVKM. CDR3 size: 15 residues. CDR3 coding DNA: TGTGCCAGCGGCGGGGGGGGTGCCCACTCCTACGAGCAGTACTTC. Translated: CASGGGGAHSYEQYF.

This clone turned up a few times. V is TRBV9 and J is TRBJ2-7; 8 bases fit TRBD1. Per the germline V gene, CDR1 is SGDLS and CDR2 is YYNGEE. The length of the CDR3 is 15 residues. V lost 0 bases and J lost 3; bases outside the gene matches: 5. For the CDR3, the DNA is TGTGCCAGCAGCGTAGATACAGGGGGACACTACGAGCAGTACTTC. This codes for CASSVDTGGHYEQYF.

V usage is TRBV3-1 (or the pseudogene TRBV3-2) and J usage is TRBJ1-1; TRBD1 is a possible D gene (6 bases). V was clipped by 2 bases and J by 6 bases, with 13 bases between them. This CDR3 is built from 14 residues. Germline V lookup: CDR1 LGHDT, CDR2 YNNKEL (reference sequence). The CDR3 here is CASSQSRTAPEAFF. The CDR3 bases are TGTGCCAGCAGCCAATCGCGGACAGCCCCTGAAGCTTTCTTT.

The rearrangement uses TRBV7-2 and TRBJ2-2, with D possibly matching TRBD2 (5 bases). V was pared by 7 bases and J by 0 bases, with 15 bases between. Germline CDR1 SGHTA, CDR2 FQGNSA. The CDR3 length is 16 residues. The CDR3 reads CASTGPRAPNTGELFF. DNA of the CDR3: TGTGCCAGCACCGGCCCGAGGGCCCCGAACACCGGGGAGCTGTTTTTT. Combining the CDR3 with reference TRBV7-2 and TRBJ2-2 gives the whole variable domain GAGVSQSPSNKVTEKGKDVELRCDPISGHTALYWYRQSLGQGLEFLIYFQGNSAPDKSGLPSDRFSAERTGGSVSTLTIQRTQQEDSAVYLCASTGPRAPNTGELFFGEGSRLTVL.

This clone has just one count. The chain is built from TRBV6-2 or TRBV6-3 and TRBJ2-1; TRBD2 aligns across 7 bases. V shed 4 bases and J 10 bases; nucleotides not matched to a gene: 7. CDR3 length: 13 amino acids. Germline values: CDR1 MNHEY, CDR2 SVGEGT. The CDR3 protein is CASSSIAGREQFF. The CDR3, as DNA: TGTGCCAGCAGTTCTATAGCGGGTCGGGAGCAGTTCTTC.

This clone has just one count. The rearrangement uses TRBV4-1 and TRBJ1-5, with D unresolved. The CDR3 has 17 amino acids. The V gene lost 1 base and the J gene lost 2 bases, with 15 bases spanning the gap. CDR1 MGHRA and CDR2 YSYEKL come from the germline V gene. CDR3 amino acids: CASSQVIGEVGNQPQHF. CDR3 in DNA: TGCGCCAGCAGCCAAGTGATCGGTGAGGTCGGCAATCAGCCCCAGCATTTT.

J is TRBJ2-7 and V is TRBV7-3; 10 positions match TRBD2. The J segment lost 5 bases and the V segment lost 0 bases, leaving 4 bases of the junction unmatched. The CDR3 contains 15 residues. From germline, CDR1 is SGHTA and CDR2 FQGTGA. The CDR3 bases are TGTGCCAGCAGCTTAACCACTAGCGGGGTCAACGAGCAGTACTTC. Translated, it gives CASSLTTSGVNEQYF.

CDR3 sequence reads: CASSYGHLNTEAFF. Written as DNA, the CDR3 is TGTGCCAGCAGTTACGGACACTTAAACACTGAAGCTTTCTTT. The gene calls are TRBV6-6 and TRBJ1-1; D possibly corresponds to TRBD1 (5 bases). CDR1 MNHNY and CDR2 SVGAGI come from the germline V gene (reference sequence). The length of the CDR3 is 14 residues. Deletions cut 2 bases from V and 2 bases from J, with 9 bases between.